This T cell receptor (beta chain) was obtained from a study of blood T cell repertoires in COVID-19. Per the original data handling: Estimates of nucleated cell counts were drawn from the amplification of reference gene primers. Using immunoSEQ multiplex PCR, the repertoire was profiled, and TCRdb retains in-frame clones only, with some absent. The V and J calls and the clone size are those of that table, but D and trimming were determined from the DNA. Among 110,000 or so clones listed, approximately 82% were seen once. This CDR3 contains 14 residues. Germline-derived CDR1 and CDR2 are LNHDA and SQIVND (reference sequence). Trimming pared 2 bases from V and 0 bases from J, leaving 7 bases between.

This chain connects TRBV19 to TRBJ1-1, with D maybe TRBD1 (6 bases). The sample was peripheral blood. The receptor was isolated from a woman aged 80 or over with acute or convalescent COVID-19. CDR3 amino acids: CASSITGMNTEAFF. The DNA of the CDR3 is TGTGCCAGTAGTATAACAGGGATGAACACTGAAGCTTTCTTT.